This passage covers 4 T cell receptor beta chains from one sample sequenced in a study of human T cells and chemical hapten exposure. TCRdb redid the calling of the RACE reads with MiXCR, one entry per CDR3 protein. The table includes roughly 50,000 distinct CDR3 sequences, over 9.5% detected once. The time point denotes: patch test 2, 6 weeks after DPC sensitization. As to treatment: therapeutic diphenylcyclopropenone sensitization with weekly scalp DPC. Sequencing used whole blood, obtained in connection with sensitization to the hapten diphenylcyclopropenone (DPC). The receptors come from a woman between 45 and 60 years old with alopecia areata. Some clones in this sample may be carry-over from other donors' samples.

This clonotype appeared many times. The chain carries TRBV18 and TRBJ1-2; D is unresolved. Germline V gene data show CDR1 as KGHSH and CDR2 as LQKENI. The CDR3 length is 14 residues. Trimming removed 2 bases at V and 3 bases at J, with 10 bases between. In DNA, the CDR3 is TGTGCCAGCTCACCAAAGCCGGCTGACTATGGCTACACCTTC. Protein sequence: CASSPKPADYGYTF.

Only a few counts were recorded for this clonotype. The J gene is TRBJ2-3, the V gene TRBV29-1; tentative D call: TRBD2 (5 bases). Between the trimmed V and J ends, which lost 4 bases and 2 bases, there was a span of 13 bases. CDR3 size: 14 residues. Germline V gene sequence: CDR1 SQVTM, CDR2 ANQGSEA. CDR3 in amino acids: CSVVSSGLTDTQYF. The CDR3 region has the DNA TGCAGCGTTGTCTCCAGCGGACTCACAGATACGCAGTATTTT.

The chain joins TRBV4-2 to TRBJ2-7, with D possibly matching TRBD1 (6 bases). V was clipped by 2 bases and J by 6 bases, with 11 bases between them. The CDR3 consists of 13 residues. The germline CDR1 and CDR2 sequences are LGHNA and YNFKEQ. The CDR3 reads CASSQYTGSEQYF. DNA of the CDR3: TGTGCCAGCAGCCAATACACAGGGAGCGAGCAGTACTTC.

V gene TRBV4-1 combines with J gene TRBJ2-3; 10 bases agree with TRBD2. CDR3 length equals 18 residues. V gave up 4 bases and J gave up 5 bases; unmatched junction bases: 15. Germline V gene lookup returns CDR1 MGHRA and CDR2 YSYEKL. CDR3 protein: CASSPTPKSGGAGDTQYF. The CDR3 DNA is TGCGCCAGCAGCCCCACCCCGAAGAGCGGGGGGGCCGGAGATACGCAGTATTTT.